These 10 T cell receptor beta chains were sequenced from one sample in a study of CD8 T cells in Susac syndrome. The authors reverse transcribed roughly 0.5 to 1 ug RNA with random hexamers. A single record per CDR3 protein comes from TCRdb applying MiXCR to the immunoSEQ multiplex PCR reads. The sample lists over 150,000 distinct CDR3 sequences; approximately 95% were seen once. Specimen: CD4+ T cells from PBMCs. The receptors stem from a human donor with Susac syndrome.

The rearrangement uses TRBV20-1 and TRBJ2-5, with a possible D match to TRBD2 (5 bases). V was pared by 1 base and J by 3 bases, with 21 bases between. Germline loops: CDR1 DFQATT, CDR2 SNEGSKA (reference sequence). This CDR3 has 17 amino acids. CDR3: CSARAHPGSGNKETQYF. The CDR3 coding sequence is TGCAGTGCTAGAGCTCACCCGGGGAGCGGAAACAAAGAGACCCAGTACTTC.

The CDR3 sequence is CASTVRGRNNEQFF. The CDR3 nucleotides read TGTGCCTCCACGGTGAGGGGGCGGAACAATGAGCAGTTCTTC. The rearrangement joins TRBV30 to TRBJ2-1; 7 bases line up with TRBD1. CDR3 size: 14 residues. The V gene's germline CDR1 is GTSNPN and CDR2 SVGIG (reference sequence). After removal of 7 bases from V and 5 bases from J, the junction contained 11 bases not matched to a gene.

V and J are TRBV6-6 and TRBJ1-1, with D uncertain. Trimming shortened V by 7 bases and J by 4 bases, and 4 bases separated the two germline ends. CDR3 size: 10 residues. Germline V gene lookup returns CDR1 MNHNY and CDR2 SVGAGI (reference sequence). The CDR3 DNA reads TGTGCCAGCAAGGGCACTGAAGCTTTCTTT. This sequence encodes CASKGTEAFF.

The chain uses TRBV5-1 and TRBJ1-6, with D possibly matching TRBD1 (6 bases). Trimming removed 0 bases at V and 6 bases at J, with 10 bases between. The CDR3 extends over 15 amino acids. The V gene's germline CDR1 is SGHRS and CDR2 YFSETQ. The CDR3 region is CASSLVGDTNSPLHF. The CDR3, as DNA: TGCGCCAGCAGCTTGGTTGGGGACACTAATTCACCCCTCCACTTT.

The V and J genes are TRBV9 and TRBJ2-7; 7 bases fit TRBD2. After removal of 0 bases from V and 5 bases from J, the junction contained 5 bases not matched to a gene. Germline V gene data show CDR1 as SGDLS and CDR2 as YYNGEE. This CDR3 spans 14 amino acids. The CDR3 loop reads CASSVGLAAHEQYF. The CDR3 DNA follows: TGTGCCAGCAGCGTAGGACTAGCTGCCCACGAGCAGTACTTC. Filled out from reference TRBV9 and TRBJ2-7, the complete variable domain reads DSGVTQTPKHLITATGQRVTLRCSPRSGDLSVYWYQQSLDQGLQFLIQYYNGEERAKGNILERFSAQQFPDLHSELNLSSLELGDSALYFCASSVGLAAHEQYFGPGTRLTVT.

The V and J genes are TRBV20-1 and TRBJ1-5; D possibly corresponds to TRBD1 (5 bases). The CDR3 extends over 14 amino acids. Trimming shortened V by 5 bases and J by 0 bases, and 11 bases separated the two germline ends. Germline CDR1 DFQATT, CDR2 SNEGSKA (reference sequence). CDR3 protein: CSAQKGYSNQPQHF. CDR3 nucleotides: TGCAGTGCTCAGAAGGGGTATAGCAATCAGCCCCAGCATTTT.

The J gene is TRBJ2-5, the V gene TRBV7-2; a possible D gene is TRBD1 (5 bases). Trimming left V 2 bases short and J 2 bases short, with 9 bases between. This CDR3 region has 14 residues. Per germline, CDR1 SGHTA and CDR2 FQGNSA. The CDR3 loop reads CASSLNRFQETQYF. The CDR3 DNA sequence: TGTGCCAGCAGCTTAAACAGGTTTCAAGAGACCCAGTACTTC.

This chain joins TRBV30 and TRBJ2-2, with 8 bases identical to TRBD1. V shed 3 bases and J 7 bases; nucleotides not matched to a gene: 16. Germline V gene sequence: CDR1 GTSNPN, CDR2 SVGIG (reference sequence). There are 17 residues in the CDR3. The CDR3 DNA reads TGTGCCTGGAGGTGGATTTCCGGGACAGGTCTTGACGGGGAGCTGTTTTTT. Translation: CAWRWISGTGLDGELFF.

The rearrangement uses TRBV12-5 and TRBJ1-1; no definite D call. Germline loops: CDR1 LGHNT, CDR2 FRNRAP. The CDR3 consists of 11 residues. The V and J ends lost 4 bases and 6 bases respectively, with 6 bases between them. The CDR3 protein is CASGSQAEAFF. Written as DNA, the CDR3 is TGTGCTAGTGGTTCCCAGGCTGAAGCTTTCTTT. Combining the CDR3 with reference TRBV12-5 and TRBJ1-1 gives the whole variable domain DARVTQTPRHKVTEMGQEVTMRCQPILGHNTVFWYRQTMMQGLELLAYFRNRAPLDDSGMPKDRFSAEMPDATLATLKIQPSEPRDSAVYFCASGSQAEAFFGQGTRLTVV.

The CDR3 nucleotides read TGTGCCAGCAGTGGCAACTCAGGCAACTATGGCTACACCTTC. Translated, it gives CASSGNSGNYGYTF. This chain uses TRBV28 with TRBJ1-2; D remains ambiguous. V was trimmed by 5 bases and J by 2 bases, leaving 12 bases between them. The CDR3 contains 14 residues. Germline V gene sequence: CDR1 MDHEN, CDR2 SYDVKM.